Sequencing of this T cell receptor beta chain was carried out in a study of beta chain features in type 1 diabetes. Study summary: Patients shared similar age, gender and cell yields with healthy donors.

cDNA synthesis used the whole RNA isolate, giving expressed TCRB sequences. Here immunoSEQ multiplex PCR was the method, and the copy in TCRdb shows in-frame clones only, minus some. The sample lists approximately 300,000 clones; approximately 10% were seen once. In its sample, this clone was seen a few times. Its antigen is undetermined. Study-wide results and limits: In type 1 diabetes patients, VDJ junctions had fewer insertions; deletions at these junctions were more frequent. High-TCR-expressing cells could be over-represented by cDNA sequencing. Healthy donors had naive, central memory and Treg TCRB repertoires that appeared less similar than those seen among patients.

V was shortened by 4 bases and J by 5 bases, with 11 bases between the two germline ends. CDR1 SGHRS and CDR2 YFSETQ come from the germline V gene. The CDR3 consists of 13 residues. The rearrangement joins TRBV5-1 to TRBJ2-3; no reliable D call. Sequencing was carried out using naive CD4+ T cells from blood. The source is a woman younger than 45 in good health. This CDR3 is CASSLAEKDTQYF. In DNA form, the CDR3 reads TGCGCCAGCAGCCTGGCTGAGAAAGATACGCAGTATTTT.